The sample holds a few counts of the clone carrying this T cell receptor (beta chain). The antigen is undetermined. The sample originates from a study of T cell repertoires in aging, cancer and after chemotherapy. Across the study: Six age groups, ranging from 30 or younger to 70 or older, included the donors. Clear clonal overlap appeared across healthy donor samples taken over several months to years.

Rearranged V-D-J TRB sequences were amplified with a mixed TRB-A/B primer pool. TCRdb itself ran the multiplex PCR reads through MiXCR, one entry per CDR3 protein. Of some 5,300 distinct CDR3 sequences listed, approximately 30% are singletons. The template was genomic DNA from peripheral blood, not RNA. Study findings and constraints: In cancer patients, declining TCR diversity with age involved lost richness and lost evenness. These repertoire data do not allow conclusions about immunological memory after chemotherapy.

The CDR3 runs 16 residues. CDR1 is SGHTA and CDR2 is FQGNSA in the germline V gene. Trimming shortened V by 9 bases and J by 0 bases, and 19 bases separated the two germline ends. The source of this sequence is a human donor in good health. The rearrangement uses TRBV7-2 and TRBJ2-3; no clear D. Sequences were obtained from blood. This CDR3 reads CASIDPRIASTDTQYF. CDR3 bases: TGTGCCAGTATCGACCCTAGAATAGCTAGCACAGATACGCAGTATTTT.